The TCR beta chain described here comes from a study of T cell responses to AZD1222 COVID-19 vaccine. This table comes from immunoSEQ multiplex PCR, and its TCRdb copy is limited to in-frame clones, with some not included. This sample yields approximately 120,000 clones, of which about 88% are seen a single time; 8% to 10% belongs to the top ten. Deletions cut 5 bases from V and 4 bases from J, with 18 bases between. The CDR3 contains 16 residues. Germline V gene data show CDR1 as SGHTA and CDR2 as FQGNSA. Specimen: peripheral blood, collected 28 days after the second AZD1222 dose. The source is an adult who received the AZD1222 COVID-19 vaccine. The chain links TRBV7-2 to TRBJ2-1; D possibly corresponds to TRBD1 (5 bases). The CDR3 protein is CASSPQGARAYNEQFF. CDR3 nucleotides: TGTGCCAGCAGCCCACAAGGGGCACGGGCTTACAATGAGCAGTTCTTC. The complete variable domain, with remaining parts taken from reference TRBV7-2 and TRBJ2-1, reads GAGVSQSPSNKVTEKGKDVELRCDPISGHTALYWYRQSLGQGLEFLIYFQGNSAPDKSGLPSDRFSAERTGGSVSTLTIQRTQQEDSAVYLCASSPQGARAYNEQFFGPGTRLTVL.